The clone carrying this TCR beta chain was recorded a few times. A second PCR of roughly 6 to 12 cycles used a sample-barcoded 5' primer and a J-beta primer mix. TCRdb used MiXCR to reprocess the 5' RACE reads, holding one entry per CDR3 protein. The profile shows 850,000 to 1,300,000 distinct CDR3 sequences, more than 35% of them singletons. The data were obtained in a study of blood T cells in healthy people across ages. This clonotype was sampled from an older woman in good health. Sequences were obtained from blood.

The DNA for the CDR3 is TGTGCCAGCAGCCAAGGGCTGCGACTAGCGGGAGATGAGGAGACCCAGTACTTC. The encoded protein is CASSQGLRLAGDEETQYF. The gene calls are TRBV3-1 and TRBJ2-7; 12 bases match TRBD2. The end of the DNA is better explained by TRBJ2-5, so the J call may be wrong. This CDR3 has 18 residues. Per germline, CDR1 LGHDT and CDR2 YNNKEL (reference sequence).